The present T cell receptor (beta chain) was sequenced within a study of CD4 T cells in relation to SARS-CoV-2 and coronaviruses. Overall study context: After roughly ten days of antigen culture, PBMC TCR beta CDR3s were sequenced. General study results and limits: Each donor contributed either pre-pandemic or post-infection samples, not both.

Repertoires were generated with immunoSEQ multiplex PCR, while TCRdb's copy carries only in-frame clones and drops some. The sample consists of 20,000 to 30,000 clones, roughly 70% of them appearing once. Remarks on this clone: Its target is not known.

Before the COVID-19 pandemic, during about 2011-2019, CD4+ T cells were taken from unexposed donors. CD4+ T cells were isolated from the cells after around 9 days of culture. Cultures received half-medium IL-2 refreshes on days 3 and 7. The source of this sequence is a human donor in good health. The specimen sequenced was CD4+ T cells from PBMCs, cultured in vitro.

The CDR3 DNA reads TGTGCCAGCGCTCGTACTAACCAGCCTTCCACTGAAGCTTTCTTT. Translating gives CASARTNQPSTEAFF. The V and J genes are TRBV2 and TRBJ1-1, with D uncertain. The germline V gene has CDR1 SNHLY and CDR2 FYNNEI. CDR3 length equals 15 residues. Trimming shortened V by 8 bases and J by 4 bases, and 20 bases separated the two germline ends.